This TCR beta chain was identified in a study of OX40 agonist ivuxolimab in advanced cancers. Study context: Dosing consisted of intravenous ivuxolimab at 0.01 to 10 mg/kg every 2 weeks. Patients were roughly 83% male with ages about 23 to 79, mean about 60.

Comments on this clone: Its antigen is not identified. Other DNA sequences in the sample encode the same CDR3.

Blood samples were obtained at baseline, cycle 4 day 1, and cycle 7 day 1. CDR3 length equals 15 residues. CDR1 and CDR2 from the germline V gene are SGHAT and FQNNGV. V shed 5 bases and J 2 bases; nucleotides not matched to a gene: 6. This table comes from immunoSEQ multiplex PCR, and its TCRdb copy is limited to in-frame clones, with some not included. The table has approximately 76,000 clones, approximately 85% seen once. Study-wide results and caveats: By week 6 at 0.1 to 3.0 mg/kg, blood CD4+ and CD8+ T cells had expanded clonally.

The clonotype was recovered from an adult with an advanced solid tumor such as melanoma, head and neck, liver or kidney cancer. The sample here was CD4+ or CD8+ T cells sorted from blood, taken in a trial of the OX40 agonist ivuxolimab. This chain links TRBV11-2 with TRBJ1-1; 9 bases are shared with TRBD1. Written as DNA, the CDR3 is TGTGCCAGCAGCCCAAGGACAGGGGTCAACACTGAAGCTTTCTTT. It codes for CASSPRTGVNTEAFF.